These 17 T cell receptor beta chains were all obtained from the same sample, sequenced in a study of blood T cell repertoires in COVID-19. Assay used: immunoSEQ multiplex PCR; TCRdb lists only in-frame clones, some missing. The sample yields about 200,000 clones, 80% seen once. The sample taken for sequencing was peripheral blood. The receptors were sampled from a human donor in a cohort sampled during active COVID-19.

This chain connects TRBV5-1 to TRBJ2-2; TRBD1 matches 7 bases. The CDR3 sequence is 16 residues long. The trim removed 0 bases at V and 5 bases at J, leaving 7 bases unmatched. Germline loops: CDR1 SGHRS, CDR2 YFSETQ. The CDR3, as DNA: TGCGCCAGCAGCTTGGGTGAAGGGGGCGCAACCGGGGAGCTGTTTTTT. This encodes CASSLGEGGATGELFF.

The chain combines TRBV7-9 with TRBJ2-5; 8 nucleotides agree with TRBD2. This CDR3 comprises 16 residues. Germline V gives CDR1 SEHNR, CDR2 FQNEAQ (reference sequence). Unmatched junction bases numbered 13, after V lost 5 bases and J lost 5 bases. The CDR3 sequence: CASSHQREYRYETQYF. The CDR3 bases are TGTGCCAGCAGCCATCAGCGGGAGTACCGGTACGAGACCCAGTACTTC. Full variable domain (rest looked up from reference TRBV7-9 and TRBJ2-5): DTGVSQNPRHKITKRGQNVTFRCDPISEHNRLYWYRQTLGQGPEFLTYFQNEAQLEKSRLLSDRFSAERPKGSFSTLEIQRTEQGDSAMYLCASSHQREYRYETQYFGPGTRLLVL.

This clone has more than one count but fewer than ten. The rearrangement links TRBV24-1 to TRBJ2-2, with 10 bases that match TRBD1. Germline CDR1 reads KGHDR; CDR2 reads SFDVKD. This CDR3 region has 16 residues. After removal of 3 bases from V and 4 bases from J, the junction contained 4 bases not matched to a gene. The CDR3 is CATSDAGQGLTGELFF. The CDR3 DNA follows: TGTGCCACCAGTGATGCGGGACAGGGGCTCACCGGGGAGCTGTTTTTT.

The chain couples TRBV2 to TRBJ1-2; D uncertain. V was cut by 1 base and J by 8 bases, with 5 bases left in between. The CDR3 is made up of 11 amino acids. Germline assignment: CDR1 SNHLY and CDR2 FYNNEI. In nucleotides, the CDR3 is TGTGCCAGCAGTGAAGGGAGGGGCTACACCTTC. It yields the protein CASSEGRGYTF. Using reference TRBV2 and TRBJ1-2 for the parts outside the CDR3, the full variable domain is EPEVTQTPSHQVTQMGQEVILRCVPISNHLYFYWYRQILGQKVEFLVSFYNNEISEKSEIFDDQFSVERPDGSNFTLKIRSTKLEDSAMYFCASSEGRGYTFGSGTRLTVV.

CDR3 amino acids: CASGRRYNEQFF. In DNA, the CDR3 is TGTGCCAGCGGGAGGCGCTACAATGAGCAGTTCTTC. The chain links TRBV9 to TRBJ2-1; D is perhaps TRBD2 (6 bases). CDR1 SGDLS and CDR2 YYNGEE come from the germline V gene. Trimming pared 7 bases from V and 3 bases from J, leaving 8 bases between. CDR3 length equals 12 residues.

The chain has TRBV19 and TRBJ2-6; 8 bases line up with TRBD1. Germline V gives CDR1 LNHDA, CDR2 SQIVND (reference sequence). This CDR3 contains 17 residues. V shed 5 bases, J shed 0 bases, and the junction held 6 bases outside the gene matches. The CDR3, as DNA: TGTGCCAGTAGTCGGACAGGGATCAGCTCTGGGGCCAACGTCCTGACTTTC. It encodes CASSRTGISSGANVLTF.

This chain uses TRBV29-1 with TRBJ1-1; D is unresolved. The V gene's germline CDR1 is SQVTM and CDR2 ANQGSEA. V was clipped by 6 bases and J by 0 bases, with 2 bases between them. The CDR3 is 10 amino acids. The CDR3 DNA sequence: TGCAGCGTCATGAACACTGAAGCTTTCTTT. The encoded protein is CSVMNTEAFF.

The chain carries TRBV6-2 or TRBV6-3 and TRBJ1-1; 9 nucleotides match TRBD1. The CDR3 is made up of 15 amino acids. J gave up 5 bases and V 4 bases, and 8 bases lay outside the gene matches. CDR1 and CDR2 from the germline V gene are MNHEY and SVGEGT. The CDR3, as DNA: TGTGCCAGCAGTTTCTACAGGGGGCGCGGGACTGAAGCTTTCTTT. Its translation is CASSFYRGRGTEAFF.

The genes are TRBV28 and TRBJ2-7; the D gene is possibly TRBD2 (5 bases). The length of the CDR3 is 13 residues. Germline V gene lookup returns CDR1 MDHEN and CDR2 SYDVKM. Trimming took 7 bases from V and 3 from J, leaving 13 bases between them. The CDR3 here is CASTTTIYYEQYF. The DNA for the CDR3 is TGTGCCAGCACTACGACTATATACTACGAGCAGTACTTC. Using reference TRBV28 and TRBJ2-7 for the parts outside the CDR3, the full variable domain is DVKVTQSSRYLVKRTGEKVFLECVQDMDHENMFWYRQDPGLGLRLIYFSYDVKMKEKGDIPEGYSVSREKKERFSLILESASTNQTSMYLCASTTTIYYEQYFGPGTRLTVT.

CDR3 in DNA: TGCGCCAGCAGCCAGACACACAGCGGGAGGGCCTCCTACGAGCAGTACTTC. Its translation is CASSQTHSGRASYEQYF. J is TRBJ2-7 and V is TRBV4-1, with TRBD2 matching 10 bases. CDR3 size: 17 residues. J was trimmed by 0 bases and V by 3 bases; bases with no gene match: 8. CDR1 is MGHRA and CDR2 is YSYEKL in the germline V gene.

Here the CDR3 reads CASSLFRTSGTPYEQYF. For the CDR3, the DNA is TGTGCCAGCAGTTTATTCCGGACTAGCGGGACCCCCTACGAGCAGTACTTC. The chain couples TRBV28 to TRBJ2-7; TRBD2 matches 12 bases. Germline V gives CDR1 MDHEN, CDR2 SYDVKM. The CDR3 runs 17 residues. Trimming cost V 1 base and J 2 bases; bases outside gene matches: 6.

The DNA of the CDR3 is TGTGCCAGTAGTATAGATCTCCCGGGGAGGGCTTTCTTT. Its translation is CASSIDLPGRAFF. This rearrangement joins TRBV19 to TRBJ1-1; D unclear. The CDR3 is 13 residues long. Germline CDR1 is LNHDA and CDR2 is SQIVND (reference sequence). With 0 bases removed from V and 11 bases from J, the gap between germline ends came to 13 bases.

The chain carries TRBV5-1 and TRBJ2-5, with TRBD1 matching over 8 bases. The CDR3 length is 16 residues. CDR1 SGHRS and CDR2 YFSETQ come from the germline V gene. V gave up 0 bases and J gave up 1 base; unmatched junction bases: 5. The CDR3 nucleotides read TGCGCCAGCAGCTTGGCTACGACAGGGGTCCAAGAGACCCAGTACTTC. Amino acids: CASSLATTGVQETQYF.

In its sample, this clone was seen once. This sequence joins TRBV7-9 and TRBJ2-2, with 12 nucleotides matching TRBD2. With 4 bases clipped from V and 5 bases from J, the junction kept 8 bases outside the gene matches. CDR1 is SEHNR and CDR2 is FQNEAQ in the germline V gene (reference sequence). This CDR3 comprises 17 residues. CDR3 amino acids: CASSSRTSGTRTGELFF. CDR3 in DNA: TGTGCCAGCAGCTCTAGGACTAGCGGGACGAGGACCGGGGAGCTGTTTTTT.

This clone was picked up a small number of times. CDR3 in amino acids: CASSSPTQGAYGYTF. CDR3 in DNA: TGTGCCAGCAGTTCTCCTACGCAGGGGGCCTATGGCTACACCTTC. This rearrangement joins TRBV6-2 or TRBV6-3 to TRBJ1-2; TRBD1 agrees at 8 bases. V gave up 4 bases and J gave up 4 bases; unmatched junction bases: 8. Germline loops: CDR1 MNHEY, CDR2 SVGEGT. This CDR3 comprises 15 residues.

The chain employs TRBV5-5 and TRBJ1-4; D perhaps matches TRBD1 (5 bases). Trimming stripped 4 bases from V and 0 bases from J, with 13 bases between. Germline values: CDR1 SGHKS, CDR2 YYEKEE (reference sequence). The CDR3 extends over 16 amino acids. In DNA form, the CDR3 reads TGTGCCAGCAGCCCACCCCAGGGCACAACTAATGAAAAACTGTTTTTT. Protein product: CASSPPQGTTNEKLFF.

The J gene is TRBJ2-5, the V gene TRBV27; the D is unclear. Deletions cut 0 bases from V and 1 base from J, with 6 bases between. Germline loops: CDR1 MNHEY, CDR2 SMNVEV (reference sequence). The CDR3 totals 14 residues. CDR3 amino acids: CASSLSHSQETQYF. In DNA, the CDR3 is TGTGCCAGCAGTTTATCCCACAGCCAAGAGACCCAGTACTTC.